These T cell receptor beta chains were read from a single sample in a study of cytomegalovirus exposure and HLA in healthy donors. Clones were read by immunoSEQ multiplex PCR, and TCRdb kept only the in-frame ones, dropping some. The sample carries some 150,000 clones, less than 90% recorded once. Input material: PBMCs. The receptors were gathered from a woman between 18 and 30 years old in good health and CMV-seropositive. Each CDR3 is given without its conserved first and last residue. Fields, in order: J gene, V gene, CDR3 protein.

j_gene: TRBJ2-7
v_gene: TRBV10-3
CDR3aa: AISESDAGGQY

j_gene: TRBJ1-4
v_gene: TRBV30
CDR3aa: AWDGATNEKLF

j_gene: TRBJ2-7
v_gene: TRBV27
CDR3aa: ASSLNSAGGEQY

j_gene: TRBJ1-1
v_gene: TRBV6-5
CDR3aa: ASSYSPGQERAF

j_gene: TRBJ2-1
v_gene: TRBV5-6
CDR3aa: ASSLIGTSVDNEQF

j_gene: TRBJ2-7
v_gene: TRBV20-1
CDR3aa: SAREDYEQY

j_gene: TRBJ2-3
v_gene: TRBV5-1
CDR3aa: ASSLDRASTDTQY

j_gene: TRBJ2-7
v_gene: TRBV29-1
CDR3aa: SVRGQGAPYEQY

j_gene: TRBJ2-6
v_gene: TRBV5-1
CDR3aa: ASSLAENSGANVLT

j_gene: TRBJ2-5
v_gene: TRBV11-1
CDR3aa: ASSPGQGETQY

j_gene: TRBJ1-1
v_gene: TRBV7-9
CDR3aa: ASSLTGSTEAF

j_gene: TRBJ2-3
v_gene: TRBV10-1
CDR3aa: ASSESSSGSTDTQY

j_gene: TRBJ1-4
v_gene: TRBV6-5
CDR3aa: ASSYSGGGNEKLF

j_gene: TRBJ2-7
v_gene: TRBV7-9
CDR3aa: ASSIGTARDEQY

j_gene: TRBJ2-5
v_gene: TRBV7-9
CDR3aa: ASSLGEVSGTETQY

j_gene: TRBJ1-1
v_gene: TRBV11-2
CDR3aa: ASSLVLFTEAF

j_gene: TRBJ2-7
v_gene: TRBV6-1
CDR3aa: ASTRLAGADEQY